The 6 T cell receptor beta chains below come from one sample, sequenced in a study of shared clonotypes between healthy human individuals. Profiling relied on immunoSEQ multiplex PCR, and the TCRdb table lists in-frame clones only, not all of them. The repertoire includes around 2.1 million clones, 85% to 95% of them detected once, and 1.5% to 2% sits in the top ten. CD45RO-negative, CCR7-selected cells formed the naive CD8 fraction, which excluded terminally differentiated effector memory CD45RA+ cells. Source material: naive CD8+ T cells from PBMCs. The receptors were gathered from a man younger than 35 in good health. Some clones in this sample may be carry-over from other donors' samples.

The J gene is TRBJ2-1, the V gene TRBV9, with 7 bases matching TRBD2. The CDR3 totals 15 residues. V shed 2 bases, J shed 6 bases, and the junction held 8 bases outside the gene matches. CDR1 and CDR2 from the germline V gene are SGDLS and YYNGEE. The CDR3 sequence is CASSVDGRKINEQFF. The CDR3, as DNA: TGTGCCAGCAGCGTGGACGGGAGGAAAATCAATGAGCAGTTCTTC.

The J gene is TRBJ2-7, the V gene TRBV2, with 10 positions matching TRBD1. CDR1 SNHLY and CDR2 FYNNEI come from the germline V gene. With 7 bases clipped from V and 5 bases from J, the junction kept 11 bases outside the gene matches. This CDR3 has 15 amino acids. This chain's CDR3 is CASTSGDRGYDEQYF. The CDR3 DNA follows: TGTGCCAGCACATCCGGGGACAGGGGTTATGACGAGCAGTACTTC.

The chain employs TRBV11-2 and TRBJ2-1; 13 bases line up with TRBD2. Germline V gives CDR1 SGHAT, CDR2 FQNNGV. J was trimmed by 9 bases and V by 6 bases; bases with no gene match: 5. The CDR3 consists of 14 residues. CDR3 protein: CASRGLAGKGEQFF. CDR3 nucleotide sequence: TGTGCCAGCAGGGGACTAGCGGGAAAAGGTGAGCAGTTCTTC.

The rearrangement joins TRBV7-6 to TRBJ1-1; 7 nucleotides align to TRBD1. CDR3 length: 14 residues. Germline V gives CDR1 SGHVS, CDR2 FNYEAQ. Losses at the gene ends were 6 bases for V and 4 bases for J; bases not matched to a gene: 8. The CDR3 spells CASSPGGSTTEAFF. CDR3 nucleotide sequence: TGTGCCAGCAGTCCAGGGGGATCTACCACTGAAGCTTTCTTT.

The chain is built from TRBV28 and TRBJ1-5, with 9 nucleotides matching TRBD1. There are 16 residues in the CDR3. Germline V lookup: CDR1 MDHEN, CDR2 SYDVKM. Trimming took 6 bases from V and 11 from J; bases not matched to a gene: 17. CDR3 loop: CASRAHGTGMGLSQHF. The CDR3 DNA follows: TGTGCCAGCAGGGCCCACGGGACAGGGATGGGGCTCTCCCAGCATTTT.

This clone was found once. In DNA form, the CDR3 reads TGTGCCAGCAGCCCCGGGACAGGGTACGCTGAAGCTTTCTTT. Translation: CASSPGTGYAEAFF. The chain recombines TRBV7-8 with TRBJ1-1, with 9 bases fitting TRBD1. This CDR3 is 14 amino acids long. V was pared by 5 bases and J by 6 bases, with 7 bases of the junction left unmatched. Germline V lookup: CDR1 SGHVS, CDR2 FQNEAQ.